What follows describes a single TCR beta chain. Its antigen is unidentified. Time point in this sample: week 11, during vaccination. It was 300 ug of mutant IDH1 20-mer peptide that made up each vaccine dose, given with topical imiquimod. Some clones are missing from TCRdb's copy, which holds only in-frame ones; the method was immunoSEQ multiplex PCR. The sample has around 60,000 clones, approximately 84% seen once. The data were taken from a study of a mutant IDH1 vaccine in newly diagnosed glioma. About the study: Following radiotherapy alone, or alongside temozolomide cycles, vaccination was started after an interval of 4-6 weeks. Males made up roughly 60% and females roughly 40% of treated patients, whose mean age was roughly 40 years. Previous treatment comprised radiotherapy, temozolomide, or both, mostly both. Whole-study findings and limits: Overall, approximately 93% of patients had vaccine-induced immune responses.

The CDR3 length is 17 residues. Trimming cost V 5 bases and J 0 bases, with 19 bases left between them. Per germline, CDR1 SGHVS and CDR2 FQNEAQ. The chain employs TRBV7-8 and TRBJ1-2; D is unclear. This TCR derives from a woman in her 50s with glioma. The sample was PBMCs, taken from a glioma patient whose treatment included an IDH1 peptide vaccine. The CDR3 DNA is TGTGCCAGCAGCCCACTCGACAAGGGCGGTCCTAACTATGGCTACACCTTC. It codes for CASSPLDKGGPNYGYTF.